The 27 T cell receptor beta chains presented below share a single source sample, sequenced in a study of T-cell memory formation after mild COVID-19. TCRdb ran MiXCR on the 5' RACE reads and lists one entry per CDR3 protein. Of some 190,000 distinct CDR3 sequences in the sample, about a sixth were seen once. The specimen was PBMCs or a T cell subset sorted from them (not recorded which). Source of these receptors: an adult woman who had mild COVID-19 (a few samples of this study predate the infection). Cell type and time point are not known.

The rearrangement links TRBV5-5 to TRBJ1-2; possibly TRBD1 for D (6 bases). V gave up 4 bases and J gave up 4 bases, with 11 bases separating them. Germline CDR1 reads SGHKS; CDR2 reads YYEKEE (reference sequence). The CDR3 covers 13 residues. As DNA, the CDR3 is TGTGCCAGCAGCACAACAGGGTCCTATGGCTACACCTTC. It yields the protein CASSTTGSYGYTF. Filled out from reference TRBV5-5 and TRBJ1-2, the complete variable domain reads DAGVTQSPTHLIKTRGQQVTLRCSPISGHKSVSWYQQVLGQGPQFIFQYYEKEERGRGNFPDRFSARQFPNYSSELNVNALLLGDSALYLCASSTTGSYGYTFGSGTRLTVV.

This clonotype appeared a few times. The chain couples TRBV25-1 to TRBJ1-1; 10 bases align to TRBD1. V trimming: 3 bases; J trimming: 1 base; junction bases outside the gene matches: 2. Per germline, CDR1 MGHDK and CDR2 SYGVNS. The CDR3 contains 15 residues. The CDR3 protein is CASSETGGANTEAFF. The CDR3 DNA reads as TGTGCCAGCAGTGAGACAGGGGGCGCGAACACTGAAGCTTTCTTT.

This clonotype was observed at least ten times. The CDR3 loop is CASSPSGGRGAFF. CDR3 bases: TGTGCCAGCAGTCCTTCGGGGGGCAGGGGGGCTTTCTTT. The chain carries TRBV12-3 or TRBV12-4 and TRBJ1-1; 7 bases match TRBD1. Trimming cost V 5 bases and J 11 bases; bases outside gene matches: 11. The CDR3 is made up of 13 amino acids.

This clonotype was seen a few times. The J gene is TRBJ2-1, the V gene TRBV6-5, with D maybe TRBD2 (5 bases). This CDR3 spans 13 amino acids. V was clipped by 4 bases and J by 7 bases, with 11 bases between them. The germline gives CDR1 MNHEY, CDR2 SVGAGI. CDR3 sequence reads: CASSLEPGNEQFF. The CDR3 DNA reads TGTGCCAGCAGTTTGGAACCGGGGAATGAGCAGTTCTTC.

The CDR3 reads CSVEAPGTSGIDTQYF. CDR3 nucleotide sequence: TGCAGCGTTGAGGCCCCCGGGACTAGCGGCATCGATACGCAGTATTTT. This chain connects TRBV29-1 to TRBJ2-3, with 11 bases aligning to TRBD2. Germline CDR1 and CDR2: SQVTM and ANQGSEA. The CDR3 consists of 16 residues. V was clipped by 3 bases and J by 6 bases; unmatched bases: 11.

This clonotype has at least ten counts. The genes are TRBV12-3 or TRBV12-4 and TRBJ2-1, with TRBD2 matching 15 bases. The CDR3 runs to 18 residues. With V trimmed by 6 bases and J by 2 bases, 8 bases remained unmatched. The CDR3 protein is CASRPGLAGGQTYNEQFF. The CDR3 DNA is TGTGCCAGCAGACCGGGACTAGCGGGAGGACAGACCTACAATGAGCAGTTCTTC.

The rearrangement joins TRBV5-1 to TRBJ1-6, with 9 bases lining up with TRBD1. The CDR3 consists of 14 residues. The germline V gene encodes CDR1 SGHRS and CDR2 YFSETQ. V shed 5 bases, J shed 14 bases, and the junction held 11 bases outside the gene matches. The CDR3 DNA follows: TGCGCCAGCAGTTCGACAGGGGGGGAAGAAGCCCTCCACTTT. Translating it yields CASSSTGGEEALHF.

The table lists this clonotype with a few counts. The chain couples TRBV5-1 to TRBJ2-2; TRBD1 is a possible D gene (6 bases). Per germline, CDR1 SGHRS and CDR2 YFSETQ. The CDR3 consists of 13 residues. V was pared by 7 bases and J by 4 bases, with 11 bases between. The chain's CDR3 is CASSQDSTGELFF. The CDR3 bases are TGCGCCAGCTCACAGGACAGCACCGGGGAGCTGTTTTTT.

Only a few counts were recorded for this clonotype. V gene TRBV7-9 combines with J gene TRBJ1-1; possible D gene TRBD1, 6 bases. The germline V gene has CDR1 SEHNR and CDR2 FQNEAQ (reference sequence). The CDR3 length is 14 residues. The V gene lost 5 bases and the J gene lost 4 bases, with 14 bases spanning the gap. CDR3 loop: CASSHQGRLTEAFF. The CDR3 nucleotides read TGTGCCAGCAGCCACCAGGGGAGGCTCACTGAAGCTTTCTTT. Combining the CDR3 with reference TRBV7-9 and TRBJ1-1 gives the whole variable domain DTGVSQNPRHKITKRGQNVTFRCDPISEHNRLYWYRQTLGQGPEFLTYFQNEAQLEKSRLLSDRFSAERPKGSFSTLEIQRTEQGDSAMYLCASSHQGRLTEAFFGQGTRLTVV.

This clonotype was detected a few times. The rearrangement uses TRBV12-3 or TRBV12-4 and TRBJ1-2, with D tentatively TRBD1 (6 bases). This CDR3 has 15 amino acids. The V end was cut by 6 bases, the J end by 7 bases, with 21 bases between. CDR3 sequence reads: CASRSLSVGGSGYTF. Here the CDR3 DNA reads TGTGCCAGCAGATCCCTGTCGGTGGGGGGCAGTGGCTACACCTTC.

This rearrangement joins TRBV10-2 to TRBJ2-7; tentative D call: TRBD1 (5 bases). This CDR3 spans 14 amino acids. Germline CDR1 is WSHSY and CDR2 is SAAADI. The ends were cut back, 0 bases at V and 4 bases at J, with 10 bases in the middle. The CDR3 loop reads CASSESRRAYEQYF. The CDR3 DNA is TGCGCCAGCAGTGAGTCGCGCAGGGCTTACGAGCAGTACTTC.

This clonotype was seen more than once but under ten times. V and J are TRBV19 and TRBJ1-2; D call uncertain. With 6 bases removed from V and 8 bases from J, the gap between germline ends came to 19 bases. This CDR3 spans 14 amino acids. Germline lookup yields CDR1 LNHDA and CDR2 SQIVND (reference sequence). The CDR3 nucleotides read TGTGCCAGTAGCGATGTAGGACGACCCGTAGGCTACACCTTC. It is translated as CASSDVGRPVGYTF.

A few counts support this clonotype. This chain uses TRBV3-1 with TRBJ2-2; 8 nucleotides match TRBD1. CDR1 and CDR2 (germline): LGHDT, YNNKEL (reference sequence). The CDR3 consists of 15 residues. V shed 6 bases, J shed 2 bases, and the junction held 5 bases outside the gene matches. Here the CDR3 DNA reads TGTGCCAGCAGACCGACAGGGGTCAACACCGGGGAGCTGTTTTTT. This translates into CASRPTGVNTGELFF.

Written as DNA, the CDR3 is TGTGCCACCAGTGACCGTACTAGCGGGGTACGGAATGAGCAGTTCTTC. This translates into CATSDRTSGVRNEQFF. The V gene is TRBV24-1, the J gene TRBJ2-1, with 10 bases identical to TRBD2. V trimming: 4 bases; J trimming: 7 bases; junction bases outside the gene matches: 9. In germline, CDR1 is KGHDR, CDR2 SFDVKD. This CDR3 contains 16 residues.

The chain couples TRBV7-9 to TRBJ1-1; D is undetermined. CDR1 is SEHNR and CDR2 is FQNEAQ in the germline V gene (reference sequence). The CDR3 spans 14 residues. The germline V and J ends were trimmed by 5 bases and 2 bases, with 12 bases remaining between them. CDR3 nucleotide sequence: TGTGCCAGCAGCACCACAGACGGAAACACTGAAGCTTTCTTT. It yields the protein CASSTTDGNTEAFF. The full variable domain, rest sourced from reference TRBV7-9 and TRBJ1-1, is DTGVSQNPRHKITKRGQNVTFRCDPISEHNRLYWYRQTLGQGPEFLTYFQNEAQLEKSRLLSDRFSAERPKGSFSTLEIQRTEQGDSAMYLCASSTTDGNTEAFFGQGTRLTVV.

The chain recombines TRBV12-5 with TRBJ2-3; D is undetermined. V lost 6 bases and J 3 bases, leaving 13 bases between the germline ends. CDR1 is LGHNT and CDR2 is FRNRAP in the germline V gene. This CDR3 region has 14 residues. This CDR3 is CASGAFRPTDTQYF. For the CDR3, the DNA is TGTGCTAGTGGGGCCTTTAGGCCAACAGATACGCAGTATTTT.

This rearrangement joins TRBV2 to TRBJ2-5; D may match TRBD1 or TRBD2 (5 bases each). Germline CDR1 and CDR2: SNHLY and FYNNEI. The V end was cut by 7 bases, the J end by 5 bases, with 8 bases between. The CDR3 is 11 residues long. CDR3 nucleotide sequence: TGTGCCAGCACCGAGGGGGAGACCCAGTACTTC. Translating gives CASTEGETQYF.

The V and J genes are TRBV27 and TRBJ1-2, with 7 bases that match TRBD1. Trimming took 0 bases from V and 5 from J; bases not matched to a gene: 0. In germline, CDR1 is MNHEY, CDR2 SMNVEV (reference sequence). The CDR3 sequence is 13 residues long. As DNA, the CDR3 is TGTGCCAGCAGTTTATCGGGACAGTATGGCTACACCTTC. Encoded protein: CASSLSGQYGYTF.

This clonotype was observed a handful of times. The V call is TRBV20-1, the J call TRBJ1-2; D perhaps matches TRBD1 (6 bases). V was shortened by 1 base and J by 4 bases, with 16 bases between the two germline ends. The CDR3 runs to 15 residues. CDR1 is DFQATT, CDR2 SNEGSKA, per germline (reference sequence). Here the CDR3 reads CSARGGQYRGYGYTF. DNA of the CDR3: TGCAGTGCTAGAGGTGGACAGTACCGCGGCTATGGCTACACCTTC.

V usage is TRBV7-2 and J usage is TRBJ1-2, with D unclear. Per the germline V gene, CDR1 is SGHTA and CDR2 is FQGNSA. Between the trimmed V and J ends, which lost 3 bases and 4 bases, there was a span of 9 bases. This CDR3 comprises 13 residues. The CDR3 region has the DNA TGTGCCAGCAGCTTTTCAGCCAGCTATGGCTACACCTTC. It translates to CASSFSASYGYTF.

This clonotype has more than one count but fewer than ten. This rearrangement joins TRBV19 to TRBJ1-1; D gene uncertain. Germline V gives CDR1 LNHDA, CDR2 SQIVND (reference sequence). There are 13 residues in the CDR3. V was pared by 8 bases and J by 0 bases, with 10 bases between. Here the CDR3 DNA reads TGTGCCAGTTCGAGGAATATGAACACTGAAGCTTTCTTT. Its translation: CASSRNMNTEAFF.

The rearrangement links TRBV4-1 to TRBJ2-7, with 8 bases aligning to TRBD1. V was pared by 4 bases and J by 4 bases, with 9 bases of the junction left unmatched. The germline V gene encodes CDR1 MGHRA and CDR2 YSYEKL. There are 15 residues in the CDR3. The CDR3 bases are TGCGCCAGCAGCCCAGGGGGCGTAGGTTCGTACGAGCAGTACTTC. It codes for CASSPGGVGSYEQYF.

This clonotype was counted only a few times. The chain has TRBV5-1 and TRBJ2-7; D is perhaps TRBD1 (5 bases). Trimming shortened V by 0 bases and J by 7 bases, and 14 bases separated the two germline ends. CDR1 is SGHRS, CDR2 YFSETQ, per germline. The CDR3 spans 14 residues. Here the CDR3 DNA reads TGCGCCAGCAGCTTGGGGGGCCAGGTGGGGGAGCAGTACTTC. It specifies CASSLGGQVGEQYF.

This clonotype has just a few counts. CDR3 loop: CSALRGGGETQYF. The CDR3, as DNA: TGCAGTGCCCTCCGAGGGGGGGGAGAGACCCAGTACTTC. The gene calls are TRBV20-1 and TRBJ2-5; perhaps TRBD2 as D (7 bases). CDR1 and CDR2 from the germline V gene are DFQATT and SNEGSKA (reference sequence). V was cut by 6 bases and J by 4 bases, with 15 bases left in between. There are 13 residues in the CDR3.

V gene TRBV7-9 combines with J gene TRBJ2-5; D is undetermined. Between the trimmed V and J ends, which lost 2 bases and 5 bases, there was a span of 15 bases. The CDR3 has 15 residues. Germline CDR1 and CDR2: SEHNR and FQNEAQ (reference sequence). The DNA of the CDR3 is TGTGCCAGCAGCTTATTCCTCCCGCCTCGGGAGACCCAGTACTTC. It is translated as CASSLFLPPRETQYF.

Only a few counts were recorded for this clonotype. CDR3 amino acids: CAISEWSGGEGETQYF. DNA for the CDR3: TGTGCCATCAGTGAGTGGTCAGGGGGTGAGGGAGAGACCCAGTACTTC. V and J are TRBV10-3 and TRBJ2-5, with 7 bases lining up with TRBD1. The germline V gene encodes CDR1 ENHRY and CDR2 SYGVKD. The CDR3 is made up of 16 amino acids. The V and J ends lost 1 base and 4 bases, in that order; junction bases with no gene match: 9.

There are a few counts of this clonotype. The chain carries TRBV30 and TRBJ1-2; 7 nucleotides align to TRBD1. Trimming removed 3 bases from V and 7 bases from J; junction bases left unmatched: 5. Germline-derived CDR1 and CDR2 are GTSNPN and SVGIG (reference sequence). There are 12 residues in the CDR3. In DNA, the CDR3 is TGTGCCTGGAGGCACAGGGGCCTTGGCTACACCTTC. Translating it yields CAWRHRGLGYTF.